This TCR beta chain was sequenced in a study of blood T cells in healthy people across ages. Background on the study: Every two T cells gave about one barcoded beta molecule via template switching.

Broader study findings: With unsorted PBMCs, a conclusive comparison of naive versus antigen-experienced cells was not possible. The percentage of naive T cells correlated strongly with TCR beta diversity.

As to this clonotype: What it binds is unknown.

The use of a sample-barcoded 5' primer and a J-beta primer mix characterized a second PCR of 7 to 11 cycles. Every sample returned 3 million or more CDR3-containing paired-end reads. TCRdb independently ran MiXCR on the 5' RACE reads; one entry per CDR3 protein. The sample gives 1.5 million to 2 million distinct CDR3 sequences, roughly 28% of which show up once; 6.5% to 8.5% is in the top ten. The sequence was obtained from a woman in her thirties in good health. The sequenced sample was blood.

The CDR3 loop reads CASSADRGTFGGYTF. The CDR3 DNA sequence: TGTGCCAGCAGTGCCGACAGGGGTACTTTCGGTGGCTACACCTTC. This rearrangement joins TRBV25-1 to TRBJ1-2; 8 positions agree with TRBD1. The CDR3 is made up of 15 amino acids. Germline CDR1 MGHDK, CDR2 SYGVNS. V shed 4 bases, J shed 7 bases, and the junction held 11 bases outside the gene matches.